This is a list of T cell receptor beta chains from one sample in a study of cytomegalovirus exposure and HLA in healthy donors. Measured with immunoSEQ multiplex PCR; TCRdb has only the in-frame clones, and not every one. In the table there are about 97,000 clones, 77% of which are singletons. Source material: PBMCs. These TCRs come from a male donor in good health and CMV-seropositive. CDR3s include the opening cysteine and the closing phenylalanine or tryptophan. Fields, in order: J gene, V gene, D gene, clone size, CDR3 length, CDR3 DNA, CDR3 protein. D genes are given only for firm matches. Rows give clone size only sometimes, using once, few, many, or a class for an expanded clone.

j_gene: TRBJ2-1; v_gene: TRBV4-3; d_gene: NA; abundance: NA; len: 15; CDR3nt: TGCGCCAGCAGCCCCCAGGTCCCTTCCTACAATGAGCAGTTCTTC; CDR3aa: CASSPQVPSYNEQFF
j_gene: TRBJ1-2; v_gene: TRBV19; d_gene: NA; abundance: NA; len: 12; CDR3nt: TGTGCCAGTATGGGACTAAACTATGGCTACACCTTC; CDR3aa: CASMGLNYGYTF
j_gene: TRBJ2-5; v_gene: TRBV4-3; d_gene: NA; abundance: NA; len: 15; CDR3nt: TGCGCCAGCAGCCAAGTTATTTTGGGGCGGGAGACCCAGTACTTC; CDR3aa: CASSQVILGRETQYF
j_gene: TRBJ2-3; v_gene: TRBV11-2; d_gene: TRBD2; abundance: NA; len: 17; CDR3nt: TGTGCCAGCAGAGCCAACAGCGGGAGAAGGAACACAGATACGCAGTATTTT; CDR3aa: CASRANSGRRNTDTQYF
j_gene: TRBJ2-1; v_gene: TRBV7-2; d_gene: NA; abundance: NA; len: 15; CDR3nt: TGTGCCAGCAGCTCCCACCGGGGAGCGGACAATGAGCAGTTCTTC; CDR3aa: CASSSHRGADNEQFF
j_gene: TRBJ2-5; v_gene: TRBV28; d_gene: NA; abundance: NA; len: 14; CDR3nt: TGTGCCAACAGTTTAAGGAGAGATCAAGAGACCCAGTACTTC; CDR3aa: CANSLRRDQETQYF
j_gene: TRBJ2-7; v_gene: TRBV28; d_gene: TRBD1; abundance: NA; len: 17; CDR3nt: TGTGCCAGCAGCCAACCTCCTGGAGGACAGGATCCCTACGAGCAGTACTTC; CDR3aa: CASSQPPGGQDPYEQYF
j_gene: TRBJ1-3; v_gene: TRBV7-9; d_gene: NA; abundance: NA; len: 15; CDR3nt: TGTGCCAGCAGCTTAAACAGGGTCCTTGGAAACACCATATATTTT; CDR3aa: CASSLNRVLGNTIYF
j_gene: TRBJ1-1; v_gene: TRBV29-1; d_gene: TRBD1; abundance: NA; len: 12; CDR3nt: TGCAGCGTGGGGACAGGGAATGGTGAAGCTTTCTTT; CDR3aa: CSVGTGNGEAFF
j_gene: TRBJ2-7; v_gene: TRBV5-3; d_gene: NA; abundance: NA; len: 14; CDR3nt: TGTGCCAGAAGCTTGAGGCAGGACAAGCGCGAGCAGTACTTC; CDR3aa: CARSLRQDKREQYF
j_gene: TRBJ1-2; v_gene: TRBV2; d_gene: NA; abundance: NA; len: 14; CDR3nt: TGTGCCAGCAGTGAAGTGAGAACAGACTATGGCTACACCTTC; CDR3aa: CASSEVRTDYGYTF
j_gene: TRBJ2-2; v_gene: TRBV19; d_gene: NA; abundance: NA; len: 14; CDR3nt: TGTGCCAGTAGTGCAAACAGGGACACCGGGGAGCTGTTTTTT; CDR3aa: CASSANRDTGELFF
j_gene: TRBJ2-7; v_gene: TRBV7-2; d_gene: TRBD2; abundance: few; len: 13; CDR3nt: TGTGCCAGCAGCTCTAGCGGGAGTTTAGAGCAGTACTTC; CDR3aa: CASSSSGSLEQYF
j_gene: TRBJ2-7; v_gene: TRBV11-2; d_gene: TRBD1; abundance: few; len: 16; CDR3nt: TGTGCCAGCAGCTCGAACGGACAGGGGAACTCCTACGAGCAGTACTTC; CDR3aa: CASSSNGQGNSYEQYF
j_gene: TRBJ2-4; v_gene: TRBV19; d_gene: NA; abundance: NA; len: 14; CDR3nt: TGTGCCAGTACCCTGGGAGCAGCCAAAAACATTCAGTACTTC; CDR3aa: CASTLGAAKNIQYF
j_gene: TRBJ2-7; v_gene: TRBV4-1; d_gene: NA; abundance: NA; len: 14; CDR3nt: TGCGCCAGCAGCCAGGGGAGTTTTTCCTACGAGCAGTACTTC; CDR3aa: CASSQGSFSYEQYF
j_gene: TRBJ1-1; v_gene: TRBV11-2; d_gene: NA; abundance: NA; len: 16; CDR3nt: TGTGCCAGCAGCCTGGGTGGAGGACCCATGAACACTGAAGCTTTCTTT; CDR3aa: CASSLGGGPMNTEAFF
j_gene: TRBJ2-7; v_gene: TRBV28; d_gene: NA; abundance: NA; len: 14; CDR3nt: TGTGCCAGCATCTCCCGGGGAGGGGGCTACGAGCAGTACTTC; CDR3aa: CASISRGGGYEQYF
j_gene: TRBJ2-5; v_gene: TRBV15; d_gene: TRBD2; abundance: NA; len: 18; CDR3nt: TGTGCCACCAGCAGAGATTCCGGGACTAGCGGTACTGGTAGGACCCAGTACTTC; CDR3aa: CATSRDSGTSGTGRTQYF
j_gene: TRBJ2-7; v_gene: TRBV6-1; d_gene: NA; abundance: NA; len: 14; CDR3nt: TGTGCCAGCAGTGAAGCGCTAGCCTCCTACGAGCAGCACTTC; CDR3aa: CASSEALASYEQHF
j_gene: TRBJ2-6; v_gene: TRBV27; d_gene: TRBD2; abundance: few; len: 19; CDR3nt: TGTGCCAGCAGCTCCATTGGACTAGCGGGAGTGGCTGGGGCCAACGTCCTGACTTTC; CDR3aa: CASSSIGLAGVAGANVLTF
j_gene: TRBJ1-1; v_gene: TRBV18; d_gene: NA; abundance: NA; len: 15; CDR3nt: TGTGCCAGCTCACCACCGGCAGGGATGAACACTGAAGCTTTCTTT; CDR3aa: CASSPPAGMNTEAFF
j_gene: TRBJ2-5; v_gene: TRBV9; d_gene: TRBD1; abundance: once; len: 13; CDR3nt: TGTGCCAGCAGCCGGACAGGGGGGGAGACCCAGTACTTC; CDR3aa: CASSRTGGETQYF
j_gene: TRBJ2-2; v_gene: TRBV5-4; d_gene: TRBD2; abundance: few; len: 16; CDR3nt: TGCGCCAGCAGCCGTATGACTAGCGGGAGCGCCGGGGAGCTGTTTTTT; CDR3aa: CASSRMTSGSAGELFF
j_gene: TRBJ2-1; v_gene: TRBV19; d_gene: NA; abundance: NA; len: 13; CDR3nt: TGTGCCAGTAGTATCCAGGGTAAAAATGAGCAGTTCTTC; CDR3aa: CASSIQGKNEQFF
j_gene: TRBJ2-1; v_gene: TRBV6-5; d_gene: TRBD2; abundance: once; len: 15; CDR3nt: TGTGCCAGCAGTTACTCGGGGACTAGCGTCCATGAGCAGTTCTTC; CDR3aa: CASSYSGTSVHEQFF
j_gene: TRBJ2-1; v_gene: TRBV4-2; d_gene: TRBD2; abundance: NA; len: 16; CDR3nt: TGTGCCAGCAGCCAACCACCGGGACTAGCGGACAATGAGCAGTTCTTC; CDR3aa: CASSQPPGLADNEQFF
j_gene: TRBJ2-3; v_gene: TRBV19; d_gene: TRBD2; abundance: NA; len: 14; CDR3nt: TGTGCCAGTAGTCCGACTAGCGGCACAGATACGCAGTATTTT; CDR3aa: CASSPTSGTDTQYF
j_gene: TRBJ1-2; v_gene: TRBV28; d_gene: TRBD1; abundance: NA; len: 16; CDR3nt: TGTGCCAGCAGTTTACCAGGACAGGGAAGGATTTATGGCTACACCTTC; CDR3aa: CASSLPGQGRIYGYTF
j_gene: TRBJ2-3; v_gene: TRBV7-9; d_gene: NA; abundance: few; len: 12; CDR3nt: TGTGCCAGCAGCTCAGGGGCAGATACGCAGTATTTT; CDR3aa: CASSSGADTQYF
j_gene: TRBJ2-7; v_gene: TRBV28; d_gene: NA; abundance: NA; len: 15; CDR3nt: TGTGCCAGCAGTTGGGAAGCGGGCCCCTCCTACGAGCAGTACTTC; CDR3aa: CASSWEAGPSYEQYF
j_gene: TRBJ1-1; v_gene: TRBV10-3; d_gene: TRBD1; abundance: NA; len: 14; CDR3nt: TGTGCCATCAGACAAGGACAGGGGAGGACTGAAGCTTTCTTT; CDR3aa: CAIRQGQGRTEAFF
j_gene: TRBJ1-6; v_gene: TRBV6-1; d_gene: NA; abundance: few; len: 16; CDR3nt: TGTGCCAGCAGTGAATGGGACTTTAGCTATAATTCACCCCTCCACTTT; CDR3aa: CASSEWDFSYNSPLHF
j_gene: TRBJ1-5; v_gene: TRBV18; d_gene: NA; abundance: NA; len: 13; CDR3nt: TGTGCCAGCTCACCACCGTCGGGTCAGCCCCAGCATTTT; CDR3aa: CASSPPSGQPQHF
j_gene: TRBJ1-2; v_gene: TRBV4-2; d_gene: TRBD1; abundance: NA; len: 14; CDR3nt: TGTGCCAGCAGCCAAGGGTCGACAGGGGGCGGCTACACCTTC; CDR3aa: CASSQGSTGGGYTF
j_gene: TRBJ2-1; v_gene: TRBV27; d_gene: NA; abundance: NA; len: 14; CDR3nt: TGTGCCAGCAGCCCTCGTAGCGGACCCGATGAGCAGTTCTTC; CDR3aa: CASSPRSGPDEQFF
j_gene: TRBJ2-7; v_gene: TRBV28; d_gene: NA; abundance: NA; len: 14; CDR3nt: TGTGCCAGCAGTGACGGGACAAACAACCACGAGCAGTACTTC; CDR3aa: CASSDGTNNHEQYF
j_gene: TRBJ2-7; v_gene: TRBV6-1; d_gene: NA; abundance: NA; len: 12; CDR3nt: TGTGCCAGCAGACGGGGGATCTCCGAGCAGTACTTC; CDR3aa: CASRRGISEQYF
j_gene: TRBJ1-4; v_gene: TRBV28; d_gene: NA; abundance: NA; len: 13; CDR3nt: TGTGCCAGCGGAGGAGGACCTAATGAAAAACTGTTTTTT; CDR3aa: CASGGGPNEKLFF
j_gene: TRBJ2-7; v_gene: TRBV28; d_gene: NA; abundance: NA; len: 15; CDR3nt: TGTGCCAGCAGTTTGTTTCAGGCAGGCCTCTACGAGCAGTACTTC; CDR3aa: CASSLFQAGLYEQYF
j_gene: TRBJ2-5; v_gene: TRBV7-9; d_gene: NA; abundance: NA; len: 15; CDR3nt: TGTGCCAGCAGCCTCCCTCTTACGACAAGCGAGACCCAGTACTTC; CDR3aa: CASSLPLTTSETQYF
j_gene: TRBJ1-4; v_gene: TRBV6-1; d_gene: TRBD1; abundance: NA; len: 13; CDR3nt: TGTGCCAGCGAGACAGGGAGTAATGAAAAACTGTTTTTT; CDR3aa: CASETGSNEKLFF
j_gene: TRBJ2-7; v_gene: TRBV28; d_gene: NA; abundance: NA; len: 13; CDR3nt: TGTGCCAGCAGTTATACCTCAACTTACGAGCAGTACTTC; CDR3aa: CASSYTSTYEQYF
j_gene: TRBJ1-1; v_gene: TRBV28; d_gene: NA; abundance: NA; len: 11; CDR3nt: TGTGCCAGCAGTTTTCTGGGGGGAGCTTTCTTT; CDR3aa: CASSFLGGAFF
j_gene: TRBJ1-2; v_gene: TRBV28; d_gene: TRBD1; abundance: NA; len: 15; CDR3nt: TGTGCCAGCAGTTTATCCGGGGGCAGGGGGGATGGCTACACCTTC; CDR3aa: CASSLSGGRGDGYTF
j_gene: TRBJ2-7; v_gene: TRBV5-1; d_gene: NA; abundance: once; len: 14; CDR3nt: TGCGCCAGCAGCTTGGTAGGGGCCTCCTACGAGCAGTACTTC; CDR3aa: CASSLVGASYEQYF
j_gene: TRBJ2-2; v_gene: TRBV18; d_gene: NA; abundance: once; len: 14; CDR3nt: TGTGCCAGCTCACCATTCGACAGCGCCGGGGAGCTGTTTTTT; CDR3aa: CASSPFDSAGELFF
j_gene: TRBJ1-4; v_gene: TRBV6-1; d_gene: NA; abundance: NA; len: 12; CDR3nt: TGTGCCAGCAGTGAGGCTGTTGAAAAACTGTTTTTT; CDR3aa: CASSEAVEKLFF
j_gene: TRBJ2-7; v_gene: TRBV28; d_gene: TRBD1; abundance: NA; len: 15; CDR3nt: TGTGCCAGCAGTCCCCGGGACAGGGGTTTCGACGAGCAGTACTTC; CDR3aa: CASSPRDRGFDEQYF
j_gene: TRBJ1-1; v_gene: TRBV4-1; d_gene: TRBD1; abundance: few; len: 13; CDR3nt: TGCGCCAGCAGCCAAGACAGGGGGTTTGAAGCTTTCTTT; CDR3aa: CASSQDRGFEAFF
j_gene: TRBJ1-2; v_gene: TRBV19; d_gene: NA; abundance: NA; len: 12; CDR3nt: TGTGCCAGTGCCGACTGGAACTATGGCTACACCTTC; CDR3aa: CASADWNYGYTF
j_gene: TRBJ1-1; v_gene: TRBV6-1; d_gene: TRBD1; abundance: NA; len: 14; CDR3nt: TGTGCCAGCCGTCTTCCGGGACAGGGCACTGAAGCTTTCTTT; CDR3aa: CASRLPGQGTEAFF
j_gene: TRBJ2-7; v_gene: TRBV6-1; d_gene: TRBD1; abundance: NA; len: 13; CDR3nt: TGTGCCAGCAGGGTCGGGACAGACTACGAGCAGTACTTC; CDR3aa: CASRVGTDYEQYF
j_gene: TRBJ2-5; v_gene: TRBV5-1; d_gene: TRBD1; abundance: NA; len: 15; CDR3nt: TGCGCCAGCAGCTTGGGGGGGACAGGGTTGGAGACCCAGTACTTC; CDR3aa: CASSLGGTGLETQYF
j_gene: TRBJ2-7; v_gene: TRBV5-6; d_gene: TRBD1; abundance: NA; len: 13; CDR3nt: TGTGCCAGCACCCAGGGACAGGGCTACGAGCAGTACTTC; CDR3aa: CASTQGQGYEQYF
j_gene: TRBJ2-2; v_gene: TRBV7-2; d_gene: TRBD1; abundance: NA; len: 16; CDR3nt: TGTGCCAGCAGCCCACGACGACAGGGGGACACCGGGGAGCTGTTTTTT; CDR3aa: CASSPRRQGDTGELFF
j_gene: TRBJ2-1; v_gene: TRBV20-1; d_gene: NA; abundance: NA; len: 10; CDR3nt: TGCAGTGCACATTACAATGAGCAGTTCTTC; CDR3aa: CSAHYNEQFF
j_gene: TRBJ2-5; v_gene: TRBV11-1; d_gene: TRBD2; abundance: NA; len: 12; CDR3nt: TGTGCCAGCAGCTCCCGAGCGGGAACCCAGTACTTC; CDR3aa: CASSSRAGTQYF
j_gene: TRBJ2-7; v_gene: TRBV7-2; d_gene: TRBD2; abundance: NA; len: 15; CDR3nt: TGTGCCAGCAGGGCTACTAGCGGGAGCTCCTACGAGCAGTACTTC; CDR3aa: CASRATSGSSYEQYF
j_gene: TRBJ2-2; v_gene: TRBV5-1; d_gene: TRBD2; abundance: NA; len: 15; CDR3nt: TGCGCCAGCAGCTTCGGGGGGGGGAACACCGGGGAGCTGTTTTTT; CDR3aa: CASSFGGGNTGELFF